These 20 T cell receptor beta chains were all obtained from the same sample, sequenced in a study of OX40 agonist ivuxolimab in advanced cancers. Data came from immunoSEQ multiplex PCR; TCRdb stores just in-frame clones and leaves some out. The table includes some 11,000 clones, about 76% detected once. The starting material was CD4+ or CD8+ T cells sorted from blood, obtained in a trial of the OX40 agonist ivuxolimab. All receptors derive from an adult with an advanced solid tumor such as melanoma, head and neck, liver or kidney cancer.

This clone is medium-sized by share. V is TRBV9 and J is TRBJ1-5; maybe TRBD1 (5 bases). Between the trimmed V and J ends, which lost 0 bases and 7 bases, there was a span of 11 bases. The germline gives CDR1 SGDLS, CDR2 YYNGEE. There are 14 residues in the CDR3. The CDR3 nucleotides are TGTGCCAGCAGCGTAGGGGGCCTTAGGCAGCCCCAGCATTTT. This translates into CASSVGGLRQPQHF.

This clone was seen a handful of times. The chain has TRBV6-4 and TRBJ2-3, with D unresolved. The CDR3 contains 15 residues. The V gene lost 3 bases and the J gene lost 1 base, with 11 bases spanning the gap. Germline V lookup: CDR1 MRHNA, CDR2 SNTAGT. CDR3 DNA: TGTGCCAGCAGTGAGGCTAGTGGTCGCACAGATACGCAGTATTTT. Protein product: CASSEASGRTDTQYF.

The chain uses TRBV9 and TRBJ2-1; the D gene is possibly TRBD2 (6 bases). V lost 0 bases, J lost 7 bases, and 14 bases lay in between. The CDR3 is made up of 15 amino acids. Germline assignment: CDR1 SGDLS and CDR2 YYNGEE. The DNA for the CDR3 is TGTGCCAGCAGCGTAGAATTTCGGAGGGGAAATGAGCAGTTCTTC. Its protein is CASSVEFRRGNEQFF.

The rearrangement links TRBV7-8 to TRBJ1-1, with D perhaps matching TRBD1 (5 bases). Germline CDR1 is SGHVS and CDR2 is FQNEAQ. The V end was cut by 8 bases, the J end by 5 bases, with 27 bases between. The CDR3 contains 17 residues. The CDR3, as DNA: TGTGCCAGCCTGGCAGGGAAGATCTTGATTCCGGGGACTGAAGCTTTCTTT. The encoded protein is CASLAGKILIPGTEAFF.

This chain joins TRBV15 and TRBJ1-5; TRBD1 might be the D (5 bases). With 0 bases removed from V and 9 bases from J, the gap between germline ends came to 15 bases. Germline loops: CDR1 LNHNV, CDR2 YYDKDF (reference sequence). The CDR3 sequence is 15 residues long. This CDR3 reads CATSRERAGIRPQHF. CDR3 nucleotide sequence: TGTGCCACCAGCAGAGAGAGGGCAGGGATAAGGCCCCAGCATTTT. Looking up the rest from reference TRBV15 and TRBJ1-5 gives the full variable domain: DAMVIQNPRYQVTQFGKPVTLSCSQTLNHNVMYWYQQKSSQAPKLLFHYYDKDFNNEADTPDNFQSRRPNTSFCFLDIRSPGLGDTAMYLCATSRERAGIRPQHFGDGTRLSIL.

The CDR3 DNA reads as TGTGCCAGTAGTAGGGTAGCGGGAGGGCCCCACGAGCAGTACTTC. As protein: CASSRVAGGPHEQYF. The chain couples TRBV19 to TRBJ2-7, with 11 bases lining up with TRBD2. The trim removed 4 bases at V and 5 bases at J, leaving 7 bases unmatched. CDR3 length: 15 residues. Looked up from germline, CDR1 is LNHDA and CDR2 is SQIVND (reference sequence). The variable domain in full, completed from reference TRBV19 and TRBJ2-7, reads DGGITQSPKYLFRKEGQNVTLSCEQNLNHDAMYWYRQDPGQGLRLIYYSQIVNDFQKGDIAEGYSVSREKKESFPLTVTSAQKNPTAFYLCASSRVAGGPHEQYFGPGTRLTVT.

The CDR3 spells CASSFVGGLNEQFF. CDR3 nucleotides: TGTGCCAGCAGTTTCGTGGGAGGCCTCAATGAGCAGTTCTTC. This sequence joins TRBV27 and TRBJ2-1, with D perhaps TRBD2 (6 bases). The CDR3 spans 14 residues. The germline V gene encodes CDR1 MNHEY and CDR2 SMNVEV (reference sequence). Trimming took off 3 bases at V and 6 bases at J, with 12 bases between the two ends.

This chain joins TRBV7-9 and TRBJ2-7, with 9 nucleotides matching TRBD1. The CDR3 has 16 residues. V shed 5 bases and J 3 bases; nucleotides not matched to a gene: 11. Germline V gene sequence: CDR1 SEHNR, CDR2 FQNEAQ (reference sequence). In DNA, the CDR3 is TGTGCCAGCAGCCCCCCCTCCGGGACAGGGTACTACGAGCAGTACTTC. Translating it yields CASSPPSGTGYYEQYF. Variable domain in full (rest from reference TRBV7-9 and TRBJ2-7): DTGVSQNPRHKITKRGQNVTFRCDPISEHNRLYWYRQTLGQGPEFLTYFQNEAQLEKSRLLSDRFSAERPKGSFSTLEIQRTEQGDSAMYLCASSPPSGTGYYEQYFGPGTRLTVT.

The genes are TRBV11-2 and TRBJ1-1, with no clear D. CDR3 size: 12 residues. The V gene lost 6 bases and the J gene lost 7 bases, with 12 bases spanning the gap. The germline gives CDR1 SGHAT, CDR2 FQNNGV. The CDR3 is CASSSLEIEAFF. The CDR3 region has the DNA TGTGCCAGCAGTTCCCTTGAGATTGAAGCTTTCTTT.

V and J are TRBV7-8 and TRBJ1-5, with a tentative D call TRBD1 (5 bases). CDR1 and CDR2 (germline): SGHVS, FQNEAQ. V was pared by 1 base and J by 2 bases, with 9 bases between. The CDR3 spans 15 residues. The CDR3 DNA sequence: TGTGCCAGCAGCTTAGGTAGCAGGGGCAATCAGCCCCAGCATTTT. It translates to CASSLGSRGNQPQHF.

The V gene is TRBV11-3, the J gene TRBJ2-1; D is unresolved. The germline CDR1 and CDR2 sequences are SGHNT and YENEEA. The CDR3 runs to 13 residues. The V gene lost 4 bases and the J gene lost 7 bases, with 11 bases spanning the gap. In nucleotides, the CDR3 is TGTGCCAGCAGCTGGAGCTCGAGGAATGAGCAGTTCTTC. Protein: CASSWSSRNEQFF. The full variable domain, rest sourced from reference TRBV11-3 and TRBJ2-1, is EAGVVQSPRYKIIEKKQPVAFWCNPISGHNTLYWYLQNLGQGPELLIRYENEEAVDDSQLPKDRFSAERLKGVDSTLKIQPAELGDSAVYLCASSWSSRNEQFFGPGTRLTVL.

This clone has only one observation. The CDR3 sequence is CASSGGSGNTIYF. CDR3 in DNA: TGTGCCAGCAGCGGGGGCTCTGGAAACACCATATATTTT. The rearrangement links TRBV9 to TRBJ1-3; D unclear. The CDR3 is made up of 13 amino acids. Trimming left V 3 bases short and J 0 bases short, with 4 bases between. Germline V CDR1 and CDR2: SGDLS, YYNGEE.

This clone was detected only once. Compared with germline, one end of the junction differs, possibly owing to a read error. The chain combines TRBV27 with TRBJ2-7; 16 bases fit TRBD2. Per the germline V gene, CDR1 is MNHEY and CDR2 is SMNVEV (reference sequence). There are 16 residues in the CDR3. CDR3 DNA sequence: TGTGCCAGCAGTCCAACAACCGGGACTAGCGGGAGGGCGTTGGACTTC. This sequence encodes CASSPTTGTSGRALDF.

This clone rates as medium-sized. The V call is TRBV2, the J call TRBJ2-7, with 11 bases identical to TRBD1. This CDR3 contains 16 residues. The V gene end was trimmed by 5 bases and the J gene end by 3 bases; junction bases not matched to a gene: 9. Germline V CDR1 and CDR2: SNHLY, FYNNEI. CDR3 sequence (DNA): TGTGCCAGCAGTTCAAACCTTGGGACAGGGGGCTACGAGCAGTACTTC. It encodes CASSSNLGTGGYEQYF. The full variable domain, completed using reference TRBV2 and TRBJ2-7, is EPEVTQTPSHQVTQMGQEVILRCVPISNHLYFYWYRQILGQKVEFLVSFYNNEISEKSEIFDDQFSVERPDGSNFTLKIRSTKLEDSAMYFCASSSNLGTGGYEQYFGPGTRLTVT.

J is TRBJ2-7 and V is TRBV7-2; D not certain. V was cut by 5 bases and J by 3 bases, with 14 bases left in between. Germline V lookup: CDR1 SGHTA, CDR2 FQGNSA. There are 14 residues in the CDR3. The CDR3 nucleotides read TGTGCCAGCAGCCCCTACGAGGCCGGCTACGAGCAGTACTTC. Translating it yields CASSPYEAGYEQYF. Full variable domain (outside the CDR3, taken from reference TRBV7-2 and TRBJ2-7): GAGVSQSPSNKVTEKGKDVELRCDPISGHTALYWYRQSLGQGLEFLIYFQGNSAPDKSGLPSDRFSAERTGGSVSTLTIQRTQQEDSAVYLCASSPYEAGYEQYFGPGTRLTVT.

The chain employs TRBV15 and TRBJ2-2, with unresolved D. V lost 3 bases and J 5 bases, leaving 13 bases between the germline ends. The CDR3 is made up of 15 amino acids. Germline CDR1 is LNHNV and CDR2 is YYDKDF (reference sequence). The CDR3 bases are TGTGCCACCAGCAGTATTCCTAGTTTTACCGGGGAGCTGTTTTTT. Protein: CATSSIPSFTGELFF.

CDR3 in DNA: TGTGCCAGCATAGAGGGCAGACTGAACACCGGGGAGCTGTTTTTT. Protein sequence: CASIEGRLNTGELFF. This chain joins TRBV2 and TRBJ2-2; tentative D call: TRBD2 (5 bases). Germline V CDR1 and CDR2: SNHLY, FYNNEI. This CDR3 region has 15 residues. Trimming took off 7 bases at V and 1 base at J, with 13 bases between the two ends.

With regard to this clone: One junction end disagrees with the germline gene, perhaps due to a read error. The chain recombines TRBV10-2 with TRBJ1-5, with D unresolved. CDR1 WSHSY and CDR2 SAAADI come from the germline V gene. The CDR3 runs to 14 residues. For the CDR3, the DNA is TGCACCAGCAGTCAATGGGGTAGCAATCAGCCCCAGCATTTT. It is translated as CTSSQWGSNQPQHF.

The gene calls are TRBV9 and TRBJ1-3, with D perhaps matching TRBD1 (6 bases). CDR1 is SGDLS and CDR2 is YYNGEE in the germline V gene. V was pared by 3 bases and J by 4 bases, with 14 bases between. The CDR3 contains 15 residues. The chain's CDR3 is CASSDLRGLGNTIYF. DNA of the CDR3: TGTGCCAGCAGCGACCTCCGGGGGCTCGGAAACACCATATATTTT.

This clone was found a few times. This chain connects TRBV7-3 to TRBJ1-1; TRBD1 agrees at 8 bases. This CDR3 has 15 residues. CDR1 and CDR2 from the germline V gene are SGHTA and FQGTGA. J lost 2 bases, V lost 1 base, and 3 bases had no gene match. CDR3 amino acids: CASSLMTGVNTEAFF. CDR3 in DNA: TGTGCCAGCAGCTTAATGACAGGGGTAAACACTGAAGCTTTCTTT.